A selection of T cell receptor beta chains follows, all from one sample in a study of metastatic and nonmetastatic thyroid tumors. With MiXCR, TCRdb reprocessed the PCR reads. This table holds 20,000 or so clones, about a quarter found once. The specimen was tumor tissue. These receptors were collected from a female donor with papillary thyroid cancer or a benign thyroid nodule (not recorded which). Some clones in this sample may be carry-over from other donors' samples. CDR3s include the opening cysteine and the closing phenylalanine or tryptophan. A D gene is named only where the DNA matches it firmly. The size entry is marked missing in some rows and otherwise reads once, few, many or a size class.

abundance	j_gene	v_gene	d_gene	CDR3aa	CDR3nt
few	TRBJ2-7	TRBV6-1	-	CASRPRGSSYEQYF	TGTGCCAGCAGACCTAGAGGTTCCTCCTACGAGCAGTACTTC
many	TRBJ2-5	TRBV7-3	TRBD2	CASSPGGGQETQYF	TGTGCCAGCAGCCCCGGGGGGGGACAAGAGACCCAGTACTTC
few	TRBJ2-1	TRBV9	TRBD2	CASSVRLAGYNEQFF	TGTGCCAGCAGCGTCCGACTAGCGGGTTACAATGAGCAGTTCTTC
-	TRBJ1-3	TRBV11-1	-	CASSGEIGAGVGNTIYF	TGTGCCAGCAGCGGGGAAATAGGTGCAGGGGTTGGAAACACCATATATTTT
-	TRBJ2-7	TRBV6-6	TRBD2	CASSTLGAKAGAGEEQYF	TGTGCCAGCAGTACCCTGGGCGCAAAAGCGGGAGCAGGTGAAGAGCAGTACTTC
many	TRBJ2-6	TRBV4-1	-	CASSQGVTSYFSGANVLTF	TGCGCCAGCAGCCAGGGGGTAACTAGCTATTTTTCTGGGGCCAACGTCCTGACTTTC
many	TRBJ2-1	TRBV5-5	-	CASSLLEVYNEQFF	TGTGCCAGCAGCTTGCTGGAGGTTTACAATGAGCAGTTCTTC
-	TRBJ2-7	TRBV6-5	TRBD1	CASSFDRTGMRYEQYF	TGTGCCAGCAGTTTCGACCGGACAGGGATGAGATACGAGCAGTACTTC
-	TRBJ2-7	TRBV20-1	TRBD1	CSARVTGTDVSEQYF	TGCAGTGCTAGAGTCACCGGGACAGATGTCTCCGAGCAGTACTTC
-	TRBJ1-4	TRBV3-1	TRBD1	CASGDRGNEKLFF	TGTGCCAGCGGTGACAGGGGGAACGAAAAACTGTTTTTT
many	TRBJ1-6	TRBV28	-	CASSLSVEQPHSYNSPLHF	TGTGCCAGCAGTTTAAGCGTGGAACAGCCTCACTCCTATAATTCACCCCTCCACTTT
-	TRBJ2-2	TRBV10-2	-	CASRSSVANTWELFF	TGCGCCAGCAGATCCAGCGTGGCCAACACCTGGGAGCTGTTTTTT
many	TRBJ2-1	TRBV7-3	TRBD2	CASSPTLAGAYNEQFF	TGTGCCAGCAGCCCAACGCTAGCGGGAGCCTACAATGAGCAGTTCTTC
medium-sized	TRBJ2-1	TRBV6-1	TRBD2	CASSEVFSGRARNEQFF	TGTGCCAGCAGTGAAGTTTTTAGCGGGAGGGCGAGGAATGAGCAGTTCTTC
medium-sized	TRBJ1-3	TRBV6-1	-	CASSRTGYGFGNTIYF	TGTGCCAGCAGCAGAACAGGATACGGATTTGGAAACACCATATATTTT
many	TRBJ2-7	TRBV20-1	TRBD2	CSATYPGRRRIEQYF	TGCAGTGCTACCTATCCCGGGAGGAGGCGTATAGAGCAGTACTTC
-	TRBJ2-7	TRBV12-3/TRBV12-4	-	CASSPPSVSYEQYF	TGTGCCAGCAGTCCCCCTAGTGTCTCCTACGAGCAGTACTTC
-	TRBJ1-2	TRBV7-6	-	CASSLYPNYGYTF	TGTGCCAGCAGCTTATATCCTAACTATGGCTACACCTTC
-	TRBJ2-1	TRBV11-2	TRBD1	CASSHDRGPVDNEQFF	TGTGCCAGCAGCCACGACAGGGGGCCGGTAGACAATGAGCAGTTCTTC
many	TRBJ1-2	TRBV4-2	-	CASSQTVGGANYGYTF	TGTGCCAGCAGCCAGACGGTGGGGGGGGCTAACTATGGCTACACCTTC
many	TRBJ1-4	TRBV5-1	-	CASSSRDLNEKLFF	TGCGCCAGCAGCTCCAGGGACCTTAATGAAAAACTGTTTTTT
many	TRBJ2-7	TRBV7-2	-	CASSLAGHHEQYF	TGTGCCAGCAGCTTAGCGGGACACCACGAGCAGTACTTC
-	TRBJ1-2	TRBV18	-	CASSPGGTGGYTF	TGTGCCAGCTCACCAGGGGGTACCGGTGGCTACACCTTC
-	TRBJ2-1	TRBV27	-	CASSQSEHRSYNEQFF	TGTGCCAGCAGCCAGAGCGAACACCGCTCCTACAATGAGCAGTTCTTC